Sequencing of this TCR beta chain was carried out in a study of T cells after yellow fever vaccination. Study information: The fractions with low cell numbers were processed using SMART-Seq v4 Ultra Low Input.

TCRdb recomputed calls from the 5' RACE reads with MiXCR, one row per CDR3 protein. Of some 300,000 distinct CDR3 sequences listed, 8.7% are singletons. The receptor was isolated from a man aged 18-30 years who received the YFV17D yellow fever vaccine. Sequencing was performed on CD4+ T cells sorted from PBMCs, taken 5 days after the yellow fever booster vaccination.

CDR3 sequence (DNA): TGCAGGGCGCAGGGATCCTACGAGCAGTACTTC. Its protein product is CRAQGSYEQYF. V gene TRBV20-1 combines with J gene TRBJ2-7; D is possibly TRBD1 (5 bases). This CDR3 is built from 11 residues. CDR1 is DFQATT, CDR2 SNEGSKA, per germline (reference sequence).